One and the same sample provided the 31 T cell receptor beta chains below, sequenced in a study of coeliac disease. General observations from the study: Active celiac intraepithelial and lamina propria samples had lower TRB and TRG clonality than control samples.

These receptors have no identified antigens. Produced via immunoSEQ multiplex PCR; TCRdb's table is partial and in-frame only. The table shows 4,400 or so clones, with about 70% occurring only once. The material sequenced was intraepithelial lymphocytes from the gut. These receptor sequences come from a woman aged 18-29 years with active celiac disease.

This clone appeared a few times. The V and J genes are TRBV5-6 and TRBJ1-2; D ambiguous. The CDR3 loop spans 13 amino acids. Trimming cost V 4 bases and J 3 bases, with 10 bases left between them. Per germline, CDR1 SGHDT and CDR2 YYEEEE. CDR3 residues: CASSPWQDYGYTF. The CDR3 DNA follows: TGTGCCAGCAGCCCTTGGCAGGACTATGGCTACACCTTC.

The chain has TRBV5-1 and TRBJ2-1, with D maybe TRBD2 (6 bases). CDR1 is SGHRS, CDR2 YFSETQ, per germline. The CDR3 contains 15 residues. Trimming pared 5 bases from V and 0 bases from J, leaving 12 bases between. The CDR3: CASSPAGFSYNEQFF. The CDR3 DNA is TGCGCCAGCAGTCCGGCGGGATTCTCCTACAATGAGCAGTTCTTC. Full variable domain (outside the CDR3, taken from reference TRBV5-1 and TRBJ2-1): KAGVTQTPRYLIKTRGQQVTLSCSPISGHRSVSWYQQTPGQGLQFLFEYFSETQRNKGNFPGRFSGRQFSNSRSEMNVSTLELGDSALYLCASSPAGFSYNEQFFGPGTRLTVL.

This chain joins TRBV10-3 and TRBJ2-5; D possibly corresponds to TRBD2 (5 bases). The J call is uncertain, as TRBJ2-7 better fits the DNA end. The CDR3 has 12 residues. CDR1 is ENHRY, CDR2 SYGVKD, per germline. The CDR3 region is CAIRGASYEQYF. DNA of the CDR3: TGTGCCATCAGGGGAGCATCGTACGAGCAGTACTTC.

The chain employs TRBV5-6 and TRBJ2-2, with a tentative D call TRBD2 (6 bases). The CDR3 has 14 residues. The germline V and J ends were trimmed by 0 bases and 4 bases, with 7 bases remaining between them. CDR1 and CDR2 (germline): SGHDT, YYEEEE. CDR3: CASSLVGGTGELFF. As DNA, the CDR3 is TGTGCCAGCAGCTTGGTGGGGGGCACCGGGGAGCTGTTTTTT. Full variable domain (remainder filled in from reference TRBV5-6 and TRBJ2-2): DAGVTQSPTHLIKTRGQQVTLRCSPKSGHDTVSWYQQALGQGPQFIFQYYEEEERQRGNFPDRFSGHQFPNYSSELNVNALLLGDSALYLCASSLVGGTGELFFGEGSRLTVL.

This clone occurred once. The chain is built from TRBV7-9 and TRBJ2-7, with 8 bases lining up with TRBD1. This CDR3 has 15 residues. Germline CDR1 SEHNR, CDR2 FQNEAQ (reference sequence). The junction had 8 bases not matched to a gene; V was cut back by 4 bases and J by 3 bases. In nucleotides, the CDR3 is TGTGCCAGCAGCTCGTATCAGGGGGCGGTCTACGAGCAGTACGTC. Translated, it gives CASSSYQGAVYEQYV.

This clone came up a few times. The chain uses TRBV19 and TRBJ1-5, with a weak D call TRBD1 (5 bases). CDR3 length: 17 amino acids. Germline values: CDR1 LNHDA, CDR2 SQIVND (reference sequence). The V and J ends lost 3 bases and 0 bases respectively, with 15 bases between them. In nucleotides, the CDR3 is TGTGCCAGTAGTATCATGGGTGGGGGACTTAGCAATCAGCCCCAGCATTTT. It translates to CASSIMGGGLSNQPQHF.

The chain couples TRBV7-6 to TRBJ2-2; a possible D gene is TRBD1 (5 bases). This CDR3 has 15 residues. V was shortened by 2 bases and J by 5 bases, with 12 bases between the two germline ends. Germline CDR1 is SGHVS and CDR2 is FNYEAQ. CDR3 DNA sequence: TGTGCCAGCAGCTTATCGCAGGGTGGAACCGGGGAGCTGTTTTTT. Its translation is CASSLSQGGTGELFF.

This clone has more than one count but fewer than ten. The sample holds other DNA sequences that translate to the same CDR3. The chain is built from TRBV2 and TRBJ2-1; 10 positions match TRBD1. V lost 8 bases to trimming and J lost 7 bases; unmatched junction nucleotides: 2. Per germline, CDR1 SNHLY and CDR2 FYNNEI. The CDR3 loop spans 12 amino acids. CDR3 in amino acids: CASGDRGNEQFF. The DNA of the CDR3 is TGTGCCAGCGGGGACAGGGGTAATGAGCAGTTCTTC.

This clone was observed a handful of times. The CDR3 DNA reads TGTGCCAGATCAGGCCTCTACTCAACTAATGAAAAACTGTTTTTT. Its protein product is CARSGLYSTNEKLFF. The chain couples TRBV21-1 to TRBJ1-4; the D call in the table, TRBD1, was not verified against the DNA. TRBV21-1 is termed a pseudogene. CDR3 size: 15 residues.

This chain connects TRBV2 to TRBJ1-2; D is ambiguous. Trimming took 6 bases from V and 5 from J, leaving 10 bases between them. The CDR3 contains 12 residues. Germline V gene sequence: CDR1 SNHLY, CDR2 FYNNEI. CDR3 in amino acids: CASSETGYGYTF. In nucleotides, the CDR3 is TGTGCCAGCAGCGAAACCGGTTATGGCTACACCTTC. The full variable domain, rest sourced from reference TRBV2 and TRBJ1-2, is EPEVTQTPSHQVTQMGQEVILRCVPISNHLYFYWYRQILGQKVEFLVSFYNNEISEKSEIFDDQFSVERPDGSNFTLKIRSTKLEDSAMYFCASSETGYGYTFGSGTRLTVV.

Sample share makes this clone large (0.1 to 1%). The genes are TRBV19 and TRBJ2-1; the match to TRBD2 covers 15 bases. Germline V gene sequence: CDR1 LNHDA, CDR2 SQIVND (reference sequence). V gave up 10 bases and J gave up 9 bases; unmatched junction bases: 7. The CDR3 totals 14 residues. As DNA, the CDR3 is TGTGCCACCAAGGGACTAGCGGGGGGAATTGAGCAGTTCTTC. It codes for CATKGLAGGIEQFF.

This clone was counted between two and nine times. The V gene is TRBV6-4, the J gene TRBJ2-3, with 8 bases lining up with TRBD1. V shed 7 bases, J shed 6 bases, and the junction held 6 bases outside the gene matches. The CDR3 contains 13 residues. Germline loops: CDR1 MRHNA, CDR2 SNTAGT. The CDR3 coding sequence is TGTGCCAGCATACGATGGACAGGGGATACGCAGTATTTT. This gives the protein CASIRWTGDTQYF.

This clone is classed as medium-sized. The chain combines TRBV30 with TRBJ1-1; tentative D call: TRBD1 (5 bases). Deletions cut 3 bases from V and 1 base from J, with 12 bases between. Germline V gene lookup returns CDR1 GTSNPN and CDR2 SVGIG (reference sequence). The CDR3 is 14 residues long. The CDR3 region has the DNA TGTGCCTGGAGCCCAGGGTATGAGAACACTGAAGCTTTCTTT. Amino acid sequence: CAWSPGYENTEAFF.

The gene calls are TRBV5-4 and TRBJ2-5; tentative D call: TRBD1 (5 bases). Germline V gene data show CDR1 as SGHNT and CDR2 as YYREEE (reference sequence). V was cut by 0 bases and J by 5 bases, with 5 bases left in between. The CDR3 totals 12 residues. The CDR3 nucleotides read TGTGCCAGCAGCTTGGACAGGGAGACCCAGTACTTC. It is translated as CASSLDRETQYF.

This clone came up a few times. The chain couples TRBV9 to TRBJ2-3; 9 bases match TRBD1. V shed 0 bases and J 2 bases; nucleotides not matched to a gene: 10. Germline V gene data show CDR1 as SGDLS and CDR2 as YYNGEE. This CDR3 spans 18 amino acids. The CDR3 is CASSVGTGAFPNTDTQYF. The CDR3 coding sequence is TGTGCCAGCAGCGTAGGGACAGGGGCTTTCCCAAACACAGATACGCAGTATTTT.

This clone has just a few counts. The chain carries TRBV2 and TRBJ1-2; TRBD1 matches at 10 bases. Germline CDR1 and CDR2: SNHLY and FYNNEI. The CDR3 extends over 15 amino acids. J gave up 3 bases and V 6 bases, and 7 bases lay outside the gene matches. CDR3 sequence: CASRVDRGNYYGYTF. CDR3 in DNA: TGTGCCAGCAGGGTGGACAGGGGGAACTACTATGGCTACACCTTC.

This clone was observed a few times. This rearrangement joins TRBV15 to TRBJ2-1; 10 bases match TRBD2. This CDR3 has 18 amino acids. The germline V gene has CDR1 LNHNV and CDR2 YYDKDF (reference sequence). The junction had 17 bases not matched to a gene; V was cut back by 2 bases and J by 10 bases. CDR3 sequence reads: CATSRLGAGGSTRFEQFF. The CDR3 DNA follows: TGTGCCACCAGCAGACTCGGAGCGGGGGGGTCCACTCGTTTCGAGCAGTTCTTC.

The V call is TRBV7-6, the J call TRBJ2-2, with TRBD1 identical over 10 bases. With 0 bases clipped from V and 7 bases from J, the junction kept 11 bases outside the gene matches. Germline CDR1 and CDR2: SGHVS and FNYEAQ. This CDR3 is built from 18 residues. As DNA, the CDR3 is TGTGCCAGCAGCTTAGCGCTAGGAGGGACAGGGGAAAGCGGGGAGCTGTTTTTT. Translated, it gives CASSLALGGTGESGELFF.

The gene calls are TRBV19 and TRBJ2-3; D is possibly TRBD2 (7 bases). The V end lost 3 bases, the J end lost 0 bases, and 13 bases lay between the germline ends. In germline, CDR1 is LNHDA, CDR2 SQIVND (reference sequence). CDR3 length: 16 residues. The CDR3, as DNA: TGTGCCAGTAGTATGGCGGGGGCCAGGAGCACAGATACGCAGTATTTT. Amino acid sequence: CASSMAGARSTDTQYF.

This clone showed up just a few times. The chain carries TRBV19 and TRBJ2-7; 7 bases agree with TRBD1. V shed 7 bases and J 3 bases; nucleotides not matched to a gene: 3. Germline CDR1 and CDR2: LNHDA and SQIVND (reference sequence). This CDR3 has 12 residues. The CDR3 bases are TGTGCCAGTATAGGACAGGACTACGAGCAGTACTTC. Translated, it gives CASIGQDYEQYF.

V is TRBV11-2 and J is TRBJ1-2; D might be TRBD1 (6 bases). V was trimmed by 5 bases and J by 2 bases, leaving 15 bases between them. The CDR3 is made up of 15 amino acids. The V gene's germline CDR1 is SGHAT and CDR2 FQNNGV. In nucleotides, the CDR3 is TGTGCCAGCAGCCCAGGGGCAGGGAGCAACTATGGCTACACCTTC. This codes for CASSPGAGSNYGYTF.

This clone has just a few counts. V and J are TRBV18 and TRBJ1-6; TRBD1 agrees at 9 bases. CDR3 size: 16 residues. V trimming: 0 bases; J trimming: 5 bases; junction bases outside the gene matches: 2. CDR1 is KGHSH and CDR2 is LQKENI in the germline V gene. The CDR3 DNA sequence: TGTGCCAGCTCACCACCGGACAGGGGAAATAATTCACCCCTCCACTTT. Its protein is CASSPPDRGNNSPLHF.

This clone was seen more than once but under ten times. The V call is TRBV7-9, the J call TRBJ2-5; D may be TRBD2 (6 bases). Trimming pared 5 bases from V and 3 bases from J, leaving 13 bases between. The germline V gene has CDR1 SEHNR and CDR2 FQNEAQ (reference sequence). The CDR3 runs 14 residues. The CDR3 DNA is TGTGCCAGCAGCCGACCGGCGGGGAAAGAGACCCAGTACTTC. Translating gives CASSRPAGKETQYF.

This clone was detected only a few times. The CDR3 protein is CASRADRSNSPLHF. For the CDR3, the DNA is TGTGCCAGCAGGGCGGACAGGAGTAATTCACCCCTCCACTTT. The chain is built from TRBV6-6 and TRBJ1-6; 7 bases align to TRBD1. CDR3 length: 14 amino acids. V was pared by 6 bases and J by 6 bases, with 5 bases of the junction left unmatched. Germline loops: CDR1 MNHNY, CDR2 SVGAGI (reference sequence).

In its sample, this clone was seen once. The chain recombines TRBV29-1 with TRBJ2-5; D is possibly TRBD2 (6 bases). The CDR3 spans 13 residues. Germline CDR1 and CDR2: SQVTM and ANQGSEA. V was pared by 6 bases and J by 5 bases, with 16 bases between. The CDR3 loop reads CSVEPLAGETQYF. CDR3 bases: TGCAGCGTCGAGCCACTAGCAGGGGAGACCCAGTACTTC.

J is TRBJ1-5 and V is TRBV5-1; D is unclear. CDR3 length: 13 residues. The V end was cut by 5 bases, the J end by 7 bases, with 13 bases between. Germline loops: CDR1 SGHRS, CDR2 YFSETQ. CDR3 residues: CASRLAPGQPQHF. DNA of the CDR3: TGCGCCAGCAGACTTGCGCCAGGACAGCCCCAGCATTTT. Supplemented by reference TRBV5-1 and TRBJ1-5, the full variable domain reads KAGVTQTPRYLIKTRGQQVTLSCSPISGHRSVSWYQQTPGQGLQFLFEYFSETQRNKGNFPGRFSGRQFSNSRSEMNVSTLELGDSALYLCASRLAPGQPQHFGDGTRLSIL.

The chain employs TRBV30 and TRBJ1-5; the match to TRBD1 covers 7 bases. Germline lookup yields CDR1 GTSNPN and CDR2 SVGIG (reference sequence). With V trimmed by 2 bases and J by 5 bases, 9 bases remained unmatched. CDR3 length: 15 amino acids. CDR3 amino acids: CAWSSRTGGDQPQHF. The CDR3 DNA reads TGTGCCTGGAGTTCCAGGACAGGTGGGGATCAGCCCCAGCATTTT.

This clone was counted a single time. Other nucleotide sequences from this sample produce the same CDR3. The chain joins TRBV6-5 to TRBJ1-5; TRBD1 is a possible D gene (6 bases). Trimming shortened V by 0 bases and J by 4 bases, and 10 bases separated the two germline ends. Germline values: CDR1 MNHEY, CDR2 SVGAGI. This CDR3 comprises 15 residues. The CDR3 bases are TGTGCCAGCAGTTACTCGACAGGATCTAATCAGCCCCAGCATTTT. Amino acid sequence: CASSYSTGSNQPQHF.

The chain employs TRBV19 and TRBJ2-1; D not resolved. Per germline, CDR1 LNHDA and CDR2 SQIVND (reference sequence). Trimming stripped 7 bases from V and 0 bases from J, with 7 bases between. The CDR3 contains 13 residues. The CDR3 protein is CASNPGSYNEQFF. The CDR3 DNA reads TGTGCCAGTAATCCGGGCTCCTACAATGAGCAGTTCTTC.

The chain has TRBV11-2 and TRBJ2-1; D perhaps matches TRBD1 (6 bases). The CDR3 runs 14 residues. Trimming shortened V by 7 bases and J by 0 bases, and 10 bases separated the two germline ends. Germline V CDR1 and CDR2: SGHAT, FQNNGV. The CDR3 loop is CASTDRSSYNEQFF. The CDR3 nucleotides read TGTGCCAGCACAGACAGGAGCTCCTACAATGAGCAGTTCTTC.

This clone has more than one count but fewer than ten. As DNA, the CDR3 is TGTGCCAGCAGTGGGGACAGGGGAGTGGAGCAGTACGTC. This sequence encodes CASSGDRGVEQYV. The rearrangement joins TRBV6-1 to TRBJ2-7; 10 bases line up with TRBD1. V trimming: 4 bases; J trimming: 7 bases; junction bases outside the gene matches: 4. This CDR3 spans 13 amino acids. The germline CDR1 and CDR2 sequences are MNHNS and SASEGT.